Listed here are 26 T cell receptor beta chains from one sample, sequenced in a study of radiation and T cells in renal cell carcinoma. Using immunoSEQ multiplex PCR, the repertoire was profiled, and TCRdb retains in-frame clones only, with some absent. This sample has some 20,000 clones; about half occur once, and the top ten carry around 15%. The treatment here: 15 Gy SBRT to primary tumor, nephrectomy 4 weeks later. The sample consisted of tumor tissue, taken from a patient whose treatment included radiotherapy and nephrectomy. These receptors were collected from a woman aged 45-60 years with renal cell carcinoma.

This chain joins TRBV7-2 and TRBJ2-7; 10 bases are shared with TRBD2. This CDR3 has 16 amino acids. J lost 0 bases, V lost 4 bases, and 6 bases had no gene match. CDR1 and CDR2 (germline): SGHTA, FQGNSA. The CDR3 region has the DNA TGTGCCAGCAGCTCAGCGGGGGGGCGGAGCTCCTACGAGCAGTACTTC. Protein: CASSSAGGRSSYEQYF.

The chain joins TRBV4-3 to TRBJ2-7; 14 positions agree with TRBD2. The V segment lost 0 bases and the J segment 5 bases; nucleotides outside the gene matches: 18. The germline V gene encodes CDR1 LGHNA and CDR2 YSLEER. The CDR3 spans 21 residues. The CDR3 DNA is TGCGCCAGCAGCCAAGATCGACCCGCCGGGACTAGCGGGGGTCCGGGCGACGAGCAGTACTTC. Its translation: CASSQDRPAGTSGGPGDEQYF.

This chain links TRBV5-6 with TRBJ1-2; 7 bases agree with TRBD1. With 4 bases clipped from V and 1 base from J, the junction kept 7 bases outside the gene matches. Germline CDR1 is SGHDT and CDR2 is YYEEEE. The CDR3 runs to 15 residues. The chain's CDR3 is CASSMTGFLNYGYTF. The CDR3 nucleotides are TGTGCCAGCAGCATGACAGGGTTCCTTAACTATGGCTACACCTTC.

This clone was recorded a few times. This sequence joins TRBV6-5 and TRBJ1-2, with D perhaps matching TRBD1 (6 bases). The CDR3 has 15 residues. The germline CDR1 and CDR2 sequences are MNHEY and SVGAGI. V was shortened by 2 bases and J by 8 bases, with 18 bases between the two germline ends. DNA for the CDR3: TGTGCCAGCAGTTACCTAACAGGGTCAGGTGGGGGCTACACCTTC. Amino acids: CASSYLTGSGGGYTF.

This clone was observed a handful of times. This chain uses TRBV19 with TRBJ1-5, with unresolved D. The CDR3 length is 16 residues. Per germline, CDR1 LNHDA and CDR2 SQIVND (reference sequence). Trimming left V 0 bases short and J 1 base short, with 10 bases between. The CDR3 region has the DNA TGTGCCAGTAGTATAGAGCACGGGAGGAGCAATCAGCCCCAGCATTTT. Translating gives CASSIEHGRSNQPQHF.

This clone showed up just a few times. Here the CDR3 reads CASSAKVGGTVDTQYF. CDR3 sequence (DNA): TGTGCCAGCAGCGCCAAGGTGGGGGGGACAGTAGATACGCAGTATTTT. J is TRBJ2-3 and V is TRBV7-3; D possibly matches TRBD1 or TRBD2 (7 bases each). Germline V gives CDR1 SGHTA, CDR2 FQGTGA. V was shortened by 5 bases and J by 5 bases, with 20 bases between the two germline ends. The CDR3 runs 16 residues.

This clone is medium-sized (0.01 to 0.1%) within its sample. V is TRBV4-3 and J is TRBJ2-7; no clear D. V was shortened by 0 bases and J by 7 bases, with 13 bases between the two germline ends. Germline CDR1 reads LGHNA; CDR2 reads YSLEER. CDR3 length: 14 residues. The CDR3: CASSQDRHTTEQYF. The DNA of the CDR3 is TGCGCCAGCAGCCAAGATAGACACACCACGGAGCAGTACTTC.

By its share, this clone is medium-sized. The chain carries TRBV2 and TRBJ2-1, with 8 bases lining up with TRBD1. Germline values: CDR1 SNHLY, CDR2 FYNNEI. J was trimmed by 8 bases and V by 7 bases; bases with no gene match: 10. The CDR3 runs to 14 residues. The CDR3, as DNA: TGTGCCAGCATGGGGCAGGGGGCAGGGGATGAGCAGTTCTTC. Protein product: CASMGQGAGDEQFF.

This clone showed up many times. The V call is TRBV7-9, the J call TRBJ1-4; no firm D call. The length of the CDR3 is 14 residues. Trimming removed 5 bases at V and 6 bases at J, with 13 bases between. Germline V gene data show CDR1 as SEHNR and CDR2 as FQNEAQ (reference sequence). The CDR3 DNA reads TGTGCCAGCAGCATTGGAAAGATTTATGAAAAACTGTTTTTT. Translated: CASSIGKIYEKLFF.

This clone was recorded once. V usage is TRBV9 and J usage is TRBJ2-3; D assignment may be TRBD1 or TRBD2 (6 bases each). This CDR3 has 17 residues. From germline, CDR1 is SGDLS and CDR2 YYNGEE. Trimming shortened V by 0 bases and J by 2 bases, and 16 bases separated the two germline ends. In DNA form, the CDR3 reads TGTGCCAGCAGCGTAGGTTGGGGGCGGGGACTCACAGATACGCAGTATTTT. Protein: CASSVGWGRGLTDTQYF.

The CDR3 spells CASSLSGTENQPQHF. The CDR3 bases are TGTGCCAGCAGTCTATCCGGGACAGAGAATCAGCCCCAGCATTTT. The chain joins TRBV2 to TRBJ1-5; TRBD1 aligns across 7 bases. The CDR3 extends over 15 amino acids. J was trimmed by 4 bases and V by 5 bases; bases with no gene match: 8. Germline V gene sequence: CDR1 SNHLY, CDR2 FYNNEI. The full variable domain, in which reference TRBV2 and TRBJ1-5 provide the parts outside the CDR3, is EPEVTQTPSHQVTQMGQEVILRCVPISNHLYFYWYRQILGQKVEFLVSFYNNEISEKSEIFDDQFSVERPDGSNFTLKIRSTKLEDSAMYFCASSLSGTENQPQHFGDGTRLSIL.

The rearrangement uses TRBV10-3 and TRBJ2-1; TRBD1 matches at 11 bases. V lost 6 bases and J lost 7; bases outside the gene matches: 2. The CDR3 has 13 residues. Germline V gene data show CDR1 as ENHRY and CDR2 as SYGVKD. In DNA form, the CDR3 reads TGTGCCATCAGGGGACAGGGGGTGAATGAGCAGTTCTTC. It translates to CAIRGQGVNEQFF.

This chain connects TRBV7-9 to TRBJ1-1; 7 nucleotides match TRBD1. V shed 5 bases and J 0 bases; nucleotides not matched to a gene: 9. The germline CDR1 and CDR2 sequences are SEHNR and FQNEAQ (reference sequence). The CDR3 runs 16 residues. The CDR3 loop is CASSATGDYMNTEAFF. CDR3 nucleotides: TGTGCCAGCAGCGCAACAGGGGACTACATGAACACTGAAGCTTTCTTT.

This clone was observed a handful of times. This sequence joins TRBV6-5 and TRBJ1-4, with a weak D call TRBD1 (5 bases). The V gene's germline CDR1 is MNHEY and CDR2 SVGAGI. V was clipped by 6 bases and J by 3 bases, with 17 bases between them. The CDR3 runs 16 residues. The CDR3 DNA reads TGTGCCAGCAGCTACGACCTCCGGGGGTCTAATGAAAAACTGTTTTTT. It is translated as CASSYDLRGSNEKLFF.

The V call is TRBV2, the J call TRBJ1-2; 7 bases are shared with TRBD1. The V gene's germline CDR1 is SNHLY and CDR2 FYNNEI. This CDR3 is 13 amino acids long. The trim removed 5 bases at V and 5 bases at J, leaving 5 bases unmatched. The CDR3 bases are TGTGCCAGCAGTAACAGGGGTTGGTATGGCTACACCTTC. This gives the protein CASSNRGWYGYTF. The full variable domain, rest sourced from reference TRBV2 and TRBJ1-2, is EPEVTQTPSHQVTQMGQEVILRCVPISNHLYFYWYRQILGQKVEFLVSFYNNEISEKSEIFDDQFSVERPDGSNFTLKIRSTKLEDSAMYFCASSNRGWYGYTFGSGTRLTVV.

There are a few counts of this clone. CDR3 nucleotide sequence: TGTGCCAGCAGCTTCACCCGGGCTGCGGGGGCCAATGAGCAGTTCTTC. Protein sequence: CASSFTRAAGANEQFF. V and J are TRBV7-8 and TRBJ2-1; TRBD2 might be the D (7 bases). This CDR3 region has 16 residues. V gave up 3 bases and J gave up 6 bases, with 18 bases separating them. Per germline, CDR1 SGHVS and CDR2 FQNEAQ.

This clone was seen only a few times. The chain uses TRBV5-1 and TRBJ1-6; D is uncertain. From germline, CDR1 is SGHRS and CDR2 YFSETQ. CDR3 size: 15 residues. V was trimmed by 4 bases and J by 6 bases, leaving 14 bases between them. CDR3 amino acids: CASSPDGNLNSPLHF. The CDR3 nucleotides are TGCGCCAGCAGCCCCGACGGGAACCTTAATTCACCCCTCCACTTT.

The table lists this clone with a count of one. The chain carries TRBV6-1 and TRBJ1-1; TRBD1 agrees at 12 bases. The CDR3 totals 17 residues. After removal of 4 bases from V and 1 base from J, the junction contained 7 bases not matched to a gene. Germline CDR1 is MNHNS and CDR2 is SASEGT. The CDR3, as DNA: TGTGCCAGCAGTGCGCCGGGACAGGGGGCGAGGAACACTGAAGCTTTCTTT. Residues: CASSAPGQGARNTEAFF.

The chain uses TRBV5-1 and TRBJ1-1, with a possible D match to TRBD1 (5 bases). Germline V gene sequence: CDR1 SGHRS, CDR2 YFSETQ. The V end was cut by 3 bases, the J end by 7 bases, with 22 bases between. The CDR3 consists of 16 residues. The CDR3 spells CASSSRVGRIRNEAFF. The CDR3 coding sequence is TGCGCCAGCAGCTCCCGGGTGGGGCGTATAAGGAATGAAGCTTTCTTT.

The J gene is TRBJ1-3, the V gene TRBV29-1; possibly TRBD1 for D (5 bases). Per the germline V gene, CDR1 is SQVTM and CDR2 is ANQGSEA. There are 13 residues in the CDR3. With 1 base removed from V and 4 bases from J, the gap between germline ends came to 8 bases. DNA of the CDR3: TGCAGCGTTGAAGGGGGGTACGGAAACACCATATATTTT. Encoded protein: CSVEGGYGNTIYF.

This clone has only a few counts. The V and J genes are TRBV12-5 and TRBJ2-1; 10 bases match TRBD2. The CDR3 is 19 residues long. Germline loops: CDR1 LGHNT, CDR2 FRNRAP. V dropped 0 bases and J dropped 1; count of bases not matched to a gene: 9. The CDR3 loop reads CASGLVRAGGALSYNEQFF. The CDR3 coding sequence is TGTGCTAGTGGTTTGGTACGAGCGGGGGGGGCCTTATCCTACAATGAGCAGTTCTTC.

V usage is TRBV19 and J usage is TRBJ1-2; D is unclear. V was clipped by 6 bases and J by 4 bases, with 18 bases between them. This CDR3 contains 15 residues. Per the germline V gene, CDR1 is LNHDA and CDR2 is SQIVND (reference sequence). DNA for the CDR3: TGTGCCAGTAGCGCCCCCCCAATCTCTGGCTATGGCTACACCTTC. This translates into CASSAPPISGYGYTF.

The V and J genes are TRBV6-5 and TRBJ2-3; the D gene is possibly TRBD2 (5 bases). In germline, CDR1 is MNHEY, CDR2 SVGAGI. CDR3 length: 15 amino acids. The V and J ends lost 6 bases and 4 bases respectively, with 17 bases between them. The CDR3 DNA sequence: TGTGCCAGCAGCCAAGACTACAGAGGGCCAGATACGCAGTATTTT. It translates to CASSQDYRGPDTQYF.

This clone was counted between two and nine times. The chain joins TRBV7-2 to TRBJ1-3; TRBD1 matches 8 bases. The CDR3 spans 16 residues. Unmatched junction bases numbered 3, after V lost 2 bases and J lost 0 bases. The germline V gene has CDR1 SGHTA and CDR2 FQGNSA. This CDR3 reads CASSLTGGSSGNTIYF. CDR3 sequence (DNA): TGTGCCAGCAGCTTAACAGGGGGGAGCTCTGGAAACACCATATATTTT.

This clone was observed many times. V gene TRBV4-3 combines with J gene TRBJ1-2, with D perhaps TRBD1 (6 bases). Trimming shortened V by 0 bases and J by 4 bases, and 15 bases separated the two germline ends. The length of the CDR3 is 16 residues. Germline V lookup: CDR1 LGHNA, CDR2 YSLEER. CDR3 loop: CASSQDRTDSIYGYTF. The CDR3 DNA reads TGCGCCAGCAGCCAAGATAGGACAGACTCCATCTATGGCTACACCTTC.

This clone was counted a single time. The chain links TRBV7-9 to TRBJ2-6; possibly TRBD2 for D (6 bases). Germline lookup yields CDR1 SEHNR and CDR2 FQNEAQ (reference sequence). This CDR3 contains 15 residues. Deletions cut 3 bases from V and 2 bases from J, with 8 bases between. CDR3 in amino acids: CASSFREAGANVLTF. CDR3 bases: TGTGCCAGCAGCTTCAGGGAGGCTGGGGCCAACGTCCTGACTTTC.